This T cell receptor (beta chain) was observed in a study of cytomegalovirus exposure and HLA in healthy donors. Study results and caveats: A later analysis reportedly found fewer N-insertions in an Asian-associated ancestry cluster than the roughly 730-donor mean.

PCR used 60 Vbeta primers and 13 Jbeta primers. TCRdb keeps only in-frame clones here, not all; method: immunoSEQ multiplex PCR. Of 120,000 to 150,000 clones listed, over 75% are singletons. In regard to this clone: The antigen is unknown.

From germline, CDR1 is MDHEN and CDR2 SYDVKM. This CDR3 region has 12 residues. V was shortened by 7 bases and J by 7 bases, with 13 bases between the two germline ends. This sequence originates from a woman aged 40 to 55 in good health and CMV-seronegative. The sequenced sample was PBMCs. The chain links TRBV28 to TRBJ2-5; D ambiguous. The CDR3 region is CASNTPPGTQYF. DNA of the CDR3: TGTGCCAGCAATACCCCCCCAGGGACCCAGTACTTC.